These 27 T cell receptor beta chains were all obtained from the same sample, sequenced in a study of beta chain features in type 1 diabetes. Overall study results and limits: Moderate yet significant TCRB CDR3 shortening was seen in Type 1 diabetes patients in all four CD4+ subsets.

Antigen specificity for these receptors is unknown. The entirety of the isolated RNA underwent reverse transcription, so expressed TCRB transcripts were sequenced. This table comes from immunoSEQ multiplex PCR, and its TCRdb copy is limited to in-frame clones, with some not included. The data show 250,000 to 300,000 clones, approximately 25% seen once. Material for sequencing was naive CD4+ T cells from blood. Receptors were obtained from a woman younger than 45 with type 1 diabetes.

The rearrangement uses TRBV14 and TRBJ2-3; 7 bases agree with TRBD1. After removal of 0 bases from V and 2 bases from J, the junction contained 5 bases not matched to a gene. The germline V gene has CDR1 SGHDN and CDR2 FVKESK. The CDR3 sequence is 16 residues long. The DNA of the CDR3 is TGTGCCAGCAGCCAAGATTGGCAGGGGGTCACAGATACGCAGTATTTT. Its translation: CASSQDWQGVTDTQYF.

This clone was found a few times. The CDR3: CASSQVPISNYGYTF. For the CDR3, the DNA is TGCGCCAGCAGCCAAGTCCCCATTTCTAACTATGGCTACACCTTC. This chain joins TRBV4-1 and TRBJ1-2; no firm D call. Deletions cut 1 base from V and 0 bases from J, with 9 bases between. The CDR3 is made up of 15 amino acids. Germline V lookup: CDR1 MGHRA, CDR2 YSYEKL.

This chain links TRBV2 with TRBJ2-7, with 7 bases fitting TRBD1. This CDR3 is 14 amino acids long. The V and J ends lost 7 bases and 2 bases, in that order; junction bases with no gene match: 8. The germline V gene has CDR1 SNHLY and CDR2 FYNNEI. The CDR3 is CASMRFGTAYEQYF. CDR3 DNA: TGTGCCAGCATGCGATTCGGGACAGCCTACGAGCAGTACTTC.

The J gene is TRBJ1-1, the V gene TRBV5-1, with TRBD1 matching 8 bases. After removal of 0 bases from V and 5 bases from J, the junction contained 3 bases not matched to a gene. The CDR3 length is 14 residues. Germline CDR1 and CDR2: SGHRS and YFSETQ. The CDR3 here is CASSLDRGYTEAFF. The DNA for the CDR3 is TGCGCCAGCAGCTTGGACAGGGGGTATACTGAAGCTTTCTTT.

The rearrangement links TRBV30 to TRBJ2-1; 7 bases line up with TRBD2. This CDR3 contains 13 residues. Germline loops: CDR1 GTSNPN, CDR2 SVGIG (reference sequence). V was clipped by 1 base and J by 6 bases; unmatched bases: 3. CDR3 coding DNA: TGTGCCTGGAGTGCAGGGACTACCAATGAGCAGTTCTTC. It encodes CAWSAGTTNEQFF. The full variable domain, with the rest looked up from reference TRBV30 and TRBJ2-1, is SQTIHQWPATLVQPVGSPLSLECTVEGTSNPNLYWYRQAAGRGLQLLFYSVGIGQISSEVPQNLSASRPQDRQFILSSKKLLLSDSGFYLCAWSAGTTNEQFFGPGTRLTVL.

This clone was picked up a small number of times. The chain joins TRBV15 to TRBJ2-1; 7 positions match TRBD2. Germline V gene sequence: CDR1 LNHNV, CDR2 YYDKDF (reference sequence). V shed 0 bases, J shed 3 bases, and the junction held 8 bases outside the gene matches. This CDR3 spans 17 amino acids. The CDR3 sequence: CATSRDPAGSHYNEQFF. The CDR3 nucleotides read TGTGCCACCAGCAGAGACCCAGCGGGATCCCACTACAATGAGCAGTTCTTC.

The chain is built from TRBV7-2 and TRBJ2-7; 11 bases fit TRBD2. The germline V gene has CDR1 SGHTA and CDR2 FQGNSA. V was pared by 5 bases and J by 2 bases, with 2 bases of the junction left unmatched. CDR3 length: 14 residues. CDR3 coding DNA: TGTGCCAGCAGCAGACTAGCGGGGCCCTACGAGCAGTACTTC. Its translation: CASSRLAGPYEQYF.

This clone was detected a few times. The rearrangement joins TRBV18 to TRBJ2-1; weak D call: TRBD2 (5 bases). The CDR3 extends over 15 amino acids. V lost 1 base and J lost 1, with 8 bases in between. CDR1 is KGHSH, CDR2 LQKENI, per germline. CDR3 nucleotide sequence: TGTGCCAGCTCACCACTCGGGATGTCCTACAATGAGCAGTTCTTC. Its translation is CASSPLGMSYNEQFF.

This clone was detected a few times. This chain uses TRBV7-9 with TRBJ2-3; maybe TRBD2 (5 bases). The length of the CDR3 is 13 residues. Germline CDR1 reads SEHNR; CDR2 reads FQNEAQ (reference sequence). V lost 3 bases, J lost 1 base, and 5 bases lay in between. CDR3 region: CASSFSGTDTQYF. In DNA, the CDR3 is TGTGCCAGCAGCTTTAGCGGCACAGATACGCAGTATTTT. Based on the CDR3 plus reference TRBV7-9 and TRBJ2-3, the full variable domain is DTGVSQNPRHKITKRGQNVTFRCDPISEHNRLYWYRQTLGQGPEFLTYFQNEAQLEKSRLLSDRFSAERPKGSFSTLEIQRTEQGDSAMYLCASSFSGTDTQYFGPGTRLTVL.

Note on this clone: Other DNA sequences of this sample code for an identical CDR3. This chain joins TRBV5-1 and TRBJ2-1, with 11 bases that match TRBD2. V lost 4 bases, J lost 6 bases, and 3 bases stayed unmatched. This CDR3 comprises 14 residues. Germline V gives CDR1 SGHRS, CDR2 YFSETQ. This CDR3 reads CASSLGTSGNEQFF. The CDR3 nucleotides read TGCGCCAGCAGCCTCGGGACTAGCGGCAATGAGCAGTTCTTC. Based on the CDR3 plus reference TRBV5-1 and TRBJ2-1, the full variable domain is KAGVTQTPRYLIKTRGQQVTLSCSPISGHRSVSWYQQTPGQGLQFLFEYFSETQRNKGNFPGRFSGRQFSNSRSEMNVSTLELGDSALYLCASSLGTSGNEQFFGPGTRLTVL.

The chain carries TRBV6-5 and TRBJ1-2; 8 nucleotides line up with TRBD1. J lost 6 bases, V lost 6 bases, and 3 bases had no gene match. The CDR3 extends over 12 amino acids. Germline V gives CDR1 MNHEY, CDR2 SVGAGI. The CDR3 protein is CASSGTGHGYTF. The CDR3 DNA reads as TGTGCCAGCAGCGGGACAGGTCATGGCTACACCTTC.

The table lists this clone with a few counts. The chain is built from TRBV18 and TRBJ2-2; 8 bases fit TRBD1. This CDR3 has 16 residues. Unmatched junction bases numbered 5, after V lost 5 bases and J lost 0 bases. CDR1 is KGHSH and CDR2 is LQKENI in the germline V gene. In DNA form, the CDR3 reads TGTGCCAGCTCAGCCGGACAGGGAGCGAACACCGGGGAGCTGTTTTTT. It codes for CASSAGQGANTGELFF.

This CDR3 reads CASSLAHSNNEQFF. CDR3 DNA sequence: TGTGCCAGCAGCTTAGCACACAGTAACAATGAGCAGTTCTTC. The V and J genes are TRBV11-1 and TRBJ2-1; D not resolved. The V end was cut by 0 bases, the J end by 5 bases, with 8 bases between. The CDR3 loop spans 14 amino acids. The germline V gene encodes CDR1 SGHAT and CDR2 FQDESV (reference sequence).

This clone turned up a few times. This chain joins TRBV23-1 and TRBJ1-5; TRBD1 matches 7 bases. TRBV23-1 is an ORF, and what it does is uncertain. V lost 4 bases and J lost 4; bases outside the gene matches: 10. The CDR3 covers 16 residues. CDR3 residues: CASSLRRDSMNQPQHF. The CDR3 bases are TGCGCCAGCAGTCTCCGACGGGACAGCATGAATCAGCCCCAGCATTTT.

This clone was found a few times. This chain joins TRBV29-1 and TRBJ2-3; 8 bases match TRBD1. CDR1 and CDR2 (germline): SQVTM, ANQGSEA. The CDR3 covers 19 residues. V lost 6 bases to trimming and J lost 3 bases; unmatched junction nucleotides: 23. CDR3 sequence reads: CSVGTIGTGISPRTDTQYF. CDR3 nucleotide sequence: TGCAGCGTCGGGACGATCGGGACAGGAATATCCCCTAGGACAGATACGCAGTATTTT.

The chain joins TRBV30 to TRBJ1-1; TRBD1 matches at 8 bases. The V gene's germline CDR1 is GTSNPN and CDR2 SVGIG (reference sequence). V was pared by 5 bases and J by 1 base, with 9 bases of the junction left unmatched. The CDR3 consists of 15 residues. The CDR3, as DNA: TGTGCCTGGCGTCGCCCCGGGACAGGGAACACTGAAGCTTTCTTT. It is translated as CAWRRPGTGNTEAFF.

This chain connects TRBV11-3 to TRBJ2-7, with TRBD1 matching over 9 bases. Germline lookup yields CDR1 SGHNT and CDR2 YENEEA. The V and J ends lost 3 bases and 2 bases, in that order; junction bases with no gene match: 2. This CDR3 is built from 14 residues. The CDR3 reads CASSLGQGTYEQYF. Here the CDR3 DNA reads TGTGCCAGCAGCTTGGGACAGGGTACCTACGAGCAGTACTTC.

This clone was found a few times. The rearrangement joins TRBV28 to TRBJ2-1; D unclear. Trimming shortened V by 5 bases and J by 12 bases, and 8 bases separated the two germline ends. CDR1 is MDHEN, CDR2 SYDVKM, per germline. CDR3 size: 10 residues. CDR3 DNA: TGTGCCAGCAGTCGCCGCGCGCAGTTCTTC. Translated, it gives CASSRRAQFF.

Here the CDR3 reads CAWSTGGASNQPQHF. CDR3 in DNA: TGTGCCTGGAGCACCGGAGGGGCGAGCAATCAGCCCCAGCATTTT. This sequence joins TRBV30 and TRBJ1-5, with D perhaps TRBD1 (5 bases). The germline V and J ends were trimmed by 3 bases and 1 base, with 13 bases remaining between them. The CDR3 sequence is 15 residues long. CDR1 is GTSNPN, CDR2 SVGIG, per germline (reference sequence).

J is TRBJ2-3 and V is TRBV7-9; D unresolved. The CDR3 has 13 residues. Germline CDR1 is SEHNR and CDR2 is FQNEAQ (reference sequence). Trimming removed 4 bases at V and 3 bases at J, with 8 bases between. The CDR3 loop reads CASSSPRTDTQYF. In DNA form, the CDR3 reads TGTGCCAGCAGCTCCCCCAGGACAGATACGCAGTATTTT.

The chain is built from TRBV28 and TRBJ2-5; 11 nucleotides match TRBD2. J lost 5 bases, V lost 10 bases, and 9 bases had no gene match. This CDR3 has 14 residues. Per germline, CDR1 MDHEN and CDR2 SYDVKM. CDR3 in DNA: TGTGCCACCCGACTAGCGGGAAGGGGTGAGACCCAGTACTTC. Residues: CATRLAGRGETQYF.

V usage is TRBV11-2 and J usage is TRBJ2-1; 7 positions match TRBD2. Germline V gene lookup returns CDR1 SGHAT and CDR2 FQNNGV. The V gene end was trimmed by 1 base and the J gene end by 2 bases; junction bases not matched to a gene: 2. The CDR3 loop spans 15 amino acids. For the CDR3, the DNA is TGTGCCAGCAGCTTAGGGGACTACCCCTACAATGAGCAGTTCTTC. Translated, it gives CASSLGDYPYNEQFF.

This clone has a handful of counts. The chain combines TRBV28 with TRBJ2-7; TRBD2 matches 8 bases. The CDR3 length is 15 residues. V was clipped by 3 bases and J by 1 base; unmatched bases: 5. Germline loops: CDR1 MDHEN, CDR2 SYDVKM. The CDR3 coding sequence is TGTGCCAGCAGTTTCGCTAGCGGGCTATCCTACGAGCAGTACTTC. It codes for CASSFASGLSYEQYF.

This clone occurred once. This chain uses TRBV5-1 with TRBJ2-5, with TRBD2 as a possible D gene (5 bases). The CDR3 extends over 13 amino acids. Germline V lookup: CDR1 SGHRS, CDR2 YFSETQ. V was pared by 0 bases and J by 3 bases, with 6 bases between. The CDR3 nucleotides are TGCGCCAGCAGCTTGGTACTAGAAGAGACCCAGTACTTC. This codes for CASSLVLEETQYF.

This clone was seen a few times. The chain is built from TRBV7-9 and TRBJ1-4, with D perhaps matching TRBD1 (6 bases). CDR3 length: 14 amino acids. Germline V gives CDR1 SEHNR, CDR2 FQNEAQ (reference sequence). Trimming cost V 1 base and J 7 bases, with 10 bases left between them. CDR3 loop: CASSLERGIEKLFF. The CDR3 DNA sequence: TGTGCCAGCAGCTTAGAGAGGGGGATTGAAAAACTGTTTTTT.

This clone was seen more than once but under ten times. The CDR3 protein is CASSIDLRVQETQYF. CDR3 coding DNA: TGTGCCAGTAGTATAGATCTCCGAGTCCAAGAGACCCAGTACTTC. The genes are TRBV19 and TRBJ2-5; D not resolved. CDR3 length: 15 amino acids. Looked up from germline, CDR1 is LNHDA and CDR2 is SQIVND (reference sequence). V lost 0 bases to trimming and J lost 1 base, with 9 bases between them.

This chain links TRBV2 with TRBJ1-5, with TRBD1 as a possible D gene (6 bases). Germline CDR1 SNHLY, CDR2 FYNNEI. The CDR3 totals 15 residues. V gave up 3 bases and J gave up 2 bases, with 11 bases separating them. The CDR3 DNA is TGTGCCAGCAGTGAGTCTGGGGGCGGCAATCAGCCCCAGCATTTT. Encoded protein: CASSESGGGNQPQHF.